This T cell receptor (beta chain) was documented in a study of T cell changes during pregnancy in multiple sclerosis. Concerning this clone itself: Other DNA sequences within the sample encode an identical CDR3.

Produced via immunoSEQ multiplex PCR; TCRdb's table is partial and in-frame only. Of over 35,000 clones in the sample, over 75% were seen once. There are 14 residues in the CDR3. CDR1 and CDR2 from the germline V gene are SGHRS and YFSETQ. V shed 2 bases and J shed 4 bases, with 10 bases lying between them. The input for sequencing was CD4+ T cells from peripheral blood mononuclear cells, taken in the third trimester of pregnancy. This receptor was identified in a female donor with multiple sclerosis, enrolled in a pregnancy study. V gene TRBV5-1 combines with J gene TRBJ2-1; D is unclear. The CDR3 is CASSFGNSYNEQFF. DNA for the CDR3: TGCGCCAGCAGCTTCGGTAACAGTTACAATGAGCAGTTCTTC.